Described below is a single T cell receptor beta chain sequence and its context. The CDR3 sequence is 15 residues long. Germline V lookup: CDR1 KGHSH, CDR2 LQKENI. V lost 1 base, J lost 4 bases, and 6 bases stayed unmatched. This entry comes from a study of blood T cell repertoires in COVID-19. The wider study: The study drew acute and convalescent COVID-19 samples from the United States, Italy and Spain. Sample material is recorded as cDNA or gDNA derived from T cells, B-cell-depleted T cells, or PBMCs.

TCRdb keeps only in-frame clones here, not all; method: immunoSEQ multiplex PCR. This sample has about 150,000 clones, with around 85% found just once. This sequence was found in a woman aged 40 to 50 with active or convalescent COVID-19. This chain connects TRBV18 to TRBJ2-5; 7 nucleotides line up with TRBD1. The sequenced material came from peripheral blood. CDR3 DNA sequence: TGTGCCAGCTCACCACTTGGCAGGGGGTCAGAGACCCAGTACTTC. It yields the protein CASSPLGRGSETQYF.